This entry lists 26 T cell receptor beta chains sequenced from one sample in a study of cytomegalovirus exposure and HLA in healthy donors. Use of 60 Vbeta and 13 Jbeta primers characterized the PCR. The table came from immunoSEQ multiplex PCR; TCRdb's copy has only in-frame clones and leaves some out. The table lists 120,000 or so clones, 77% of them singletons. Sequencing was done on a sample of PBMCs. These receptors came from a man between 18 and 29 years old in good health and CMV-seropositive.

The chain couples TRBV5-4 to TRBJ1-6; D unresolved. CDR3 size: 16 residues. Germline-derived CDR1 and CDR2 are SGHNT and YYREEE (reference sequence). The ends were cut back, 0 bases at V and 7 bases at J, with 14 bases in the middle. The chain's CDR3 is CASSLGAGGGNSPLHF. In DNA form, the CDR3 reads TGTGCCAGCAGCTTGGGGGCCGGAGGCGGGAATTCACCCCTCCACTTT.

The CDR3 reads CSLAGSSTDTQYF. The CDR3 nucleotides read TGCAGCTTAGCGGGATCTAGCACAGATACGCAGTATTTT. J is TRBJ2-3 and V is TRBV29-1, with TRBD2 matching over 8 bases. The CDR3 covers 13 residues. V trimming: 8 bases; J trimming: 0 bases; junction bases outside the gene matches: 4. CDR1 and CDR2 (germline): SQVTM, ANQGSEA.

This chain joins TRBV5-1 and TRBJ2-5; D is ambiguous. The J call is in doubt because the DNA end fits TRBJ2-7 better. Germline V gene lookup returns CDR1 SGHRS and CDR2 YFSETQ. CDR3 length: 13 amino acids. The CDR3 DNA follows: TGCGCCAGCTCCACCCACAGCTCCTACGAGCAGTACTTC. Amino acids: CASSTHSSYEQYF.

Here the CDR3 reads CASSPREGRSTEAFF. The CDR3 nucleotides read TGTGCCAGCAGTCCTCGGGAGGGGAGGAGCACTGAAGCTTTCTTT. The V call is TRBV27, the J call TRBJ1-1; possible D gene TRBD1, 5 bases. Germline CDR1 MNHEY, CDR2 SMNVEV (reference sequence). This CDR3 contains 15 residues. Trimming shortened V by 5 bases and J by 4 bases, and 17 bases separated the two germline ends.

V gene TRBV12-5 combines with J gene TRBJ1-4; the D is unclear. Trimming took off 3 bases at V and 2 bases at J, with 25 bases between the two ends. Germline V CDR1 and CDR2: LGHNT, FRNRAP. The CDR3 is 20 residues long. CDR3 nucleotide sequence: TGTGCTAGTGGTTTTTTTCTCGGGGAGAGGGTCAGGAGGACTAATGAAAAACTGTTTTTT. Translation gives CASGFFLGERVRRTNEKLFF.

The V gene is TRBV7-9, the J gene TRBJ2-1; D is unresolved. Germline values: CDR1 SEHNR, CDR2 FQNEAQ (reference sequence). CDR3 length equals 12 residues. The V and J ends lost 3 bases and 7 bases respectively, with 7 bases between them. The CDR3 loop is CASSFLSNEQFF. The CDR3 DNA is TGTGCCAGCAGCTTTCTCTCGAATGAGCAGTTCTTC.

The V gene is TRBV29-1, the J gene TRBJ2-2; TRBD2 is a possible D gene (5 bases). The CDR3 is made up of 14 amino acids. The germline CDR1 and CDR2 sequences are SQVTM and ANQGSEA. Trimming took 7 bases from V and 4 from J, leaving 16 bases between them. The CDR3 bases are TGCAGCGCAGCAGAGGACTCCGTCACCGGGGAGCTGTTTTTT. It codes for CSAAEDSVTGELFF.

The chain recombines TRBV6-5 with TRBJ2-7; TRBD1 might be the D (5 bases). Germline lookup yields CDR1 MNHEY and CDR2 SVGAGI. This CDR3 comprises 13 residues. The ends were cut back, 4 bases at V and 5 bases at J, with 12 bases in the middle. The CDR3 DNA reads TGTGCCAGCAGTTTTCAGGGAAGAAACGAGCAGTACTTC. It is translated as CASSFQGRNEQYF.

The rearrangement joins TRBV29-1 to TRBJ1-1; 7 bases are shared with TRBD1. The CDR3 loop spans 13 amino acids. The germline V gene encodes CDR1 SQVTM and CDR2 ANQGSEA. V lost 7 bases and J lost 2; bases outside the gene matches: 7. The DNA for the CDR3 is TGCAGCGCCACGACAGGGCAAAACACTGAAGCTTTCTTT. It encodes CSATTGQNTEAFF.

V is TRBV10-3 and J is TRBJ1-1; tentatively, D is TRBD1 (5 bases). The CDR3 runs to 14 residues. Trimming pared 6 bases from V and 0 bases from J, leaving 11 bases between. The germline V gene has CDR1 ENHRY and CDR2 SYGVKD. The CDR3 bases are TGTGCCATCAGGCCGGACACCCTGAACACTGAAGCTTTCTTT. Protein: CAIRPDTLNTEAFF.

The rearrangement links TRBV19 to TRBJ1-5, with TRBD1 as a possible D gene (5 bases). In germline, CDR1 is LNHDA, CDR2 SQIVND (reference sequence). The V end was cut by 4 bases, the J end by 0 bases, with 10 bases between. CDR3 length equals 15 residues. The CDR3 sequence is CASSNEGDSNQPQHF. CDR3 DNA: TGTGCCAGTAGTAATGAAGGGGATAGCAATCAGCCCCAGCATTTT. The full variable domain, completed using reference TRBV19 and TRBJ1-5, is DGGITQSPKYLFRKEGQNVTLSCEQNLNHDAMYWYRQDPGQGLRLIYYSQIVNDFQKGDIAEGYSVSREKKESFPLTVTSAQKNPTAFYLCASSNEGDSNQPQHFGDGTRLSIL.

The table lists this clone with a few counts. V gene TRBV11-2 combines with J gene TRBJ1-1, with D hard to call. The CDR3 is made up of 14 amino acids. The germline CDR1 and CDR2 sequences are SGHAT and FQNNGV. V lost 5 bases to trimming and J lost 0 bases, with 10 bases between them. The CDR3 loop is CASSPWALNTEAFF. As DNA, the CDR3 is TGTGCCAGCAGCCCATGGGCTCTGAACACTGAAGCTTTCTTT. Variable domain in full (rest from reference TRBV11-2 and TRBJ1-1): EAGVAQSPRYKIIEKRQSVAFWCNPISGHATLYWYQQILGQGPKLLIQFQNNGVVDDSQLPKDRFSAERLKGVDSTLKIQPAKLEDSAVYLCASSPWALNTEAFFGQGTRLTVV.

This sequence joins TRBV7-9 and TRBJ2-5; 8 nucleotides line up with TRBD2. Germline CDR1 reads SEHNR; CDR2 reads FQNEAQ (reference sequence). CDR3 size: 17 residues. V lost 3 bases, J lost 5 bases, and 14 bases stayed unmatched. For the CDR3, the DNA is TGTGCCAGCAGCTTGAGGGGACTAGAACGGTTTCCGGAGACCCAGTACTTC. It specifies CASSLRGLERFPETQYF. The full variable domain, completed using reference TRBV7-9 and TRBJ2-5, is DTGVSQNPRHKITKRGQNVTFRCDPISEHNRLYWYRQTLGQGPEFLTYFQNEAQLEKSRLLSDRFSAERPKGSFSTLEIQRTEQGDSAMYLCASSLRGLERFPETQYFGPGTRLLVL.

The chain uses TRBV9 and TRBJ2-3; D not resolved. This CDR3 is built from 12 residues. The germline CDR1 and CDR2 sequences are SGDLS and YYNGEE. With 4 bases removed from V and 2 bases from J, the gap between germline ends came to 5 bases. CDR3: CASSSITDTQYF. The DNA for the CDR3 is TGTGCCAGCAGCTCCATCACAGATACGCAGTATTTT.

V and J are TRBV29-1 and TRBJ2-5; 10 nucleotides agree with TRBD2. Germline assignment: CDR1 SQVTM and CDR2 ANQGSEA. V shed 7 bases and J 2 bases; nucleotides not matched to a gene: 4. The CDR3 runs 13 residues. The CDR3 region has the DNA TGCAGCGCCGGAGCGGGGGGGCAAGAGACCCAGTACTTC. It is translated as CSAGAGGQETQYF. Drawing the rest from reference TRBV29-1 and TRBJ2-5, the complete variable domain is SAVISQKPSRDICQRGTSLTIQCQVDSQVTMMFWYRQQPGQSLTLIATANQGSEATYESGFVIDKFPISRPNLTFSTLTVSNMSPEDSSIYLCSAGAGGQETQYFGPGTRLLVL.

The CDR3 here is CASSSMGAGAYYNEQFF. The CDR3 DNA reads as TGTGCCAGCAGCTCAATGGGAGCGGGGGCCTACTACAATGAGCAGTTCTTC. The rearrangement links TRBV7-9 to TRBJ2-1, with 8 bases identical to TRBD2. The germline gives CDR1 SEHNR, CDR2 FQNEAQ (reference sequence). The CDR3 covers 17 residues. V shed 4 bases, J shed 3 bases, and the junction held 11 bases outside the gene matches.

The CDR3 loop is CAISDPLVMNTEAFF. CDR3 DNA sequence: TGTGCCATCAGTGATCCCTTAGTCATGAACACTGAAGCTTTCTTT. The chain links TRBV10-3 to TRBJ1-1; D not certain. Germline V lookup: CDR1 ENHRY, CDR2 SYGVKD. The CDR3 has 15 residues. Trimming took off 3 bases at V and 0 bases at J, with 11 bases between the two ends.

Comment on this clone: A junction boundary mismatches the germline segment, possibly from a read error. The same CDR3 is also encoded by other DNA sequences in this sample. The J gene is TRBJ1-2, the V gene TRBV6-1; D possibly corresponds to TRBD1 (5 bases). The germline V gene encodes CDR1 MNHNS and CDR2 SASEGT. The CDR3 has 13 residues. CDR3 residues: CASSEGFSGRGSF. For the CDR3, the DNA is TGTGCCAGCAGTGAAGGGTTTTCAGGTCGGGGGAGCTTC.

The V and J genes are TRBV18 and TRBJ1-5, with D possibly matching TRBD1 (5 bases). The germline V gene has CDR1 KGHSH and CDR2 LQKENI. V was pared by 2 bases and J by 6 bases, with 14 bases between. The CDR3 contains 15 residues. As DNA, the CDR3 is TGTGCCAGCTCACCAGGGAGGGGATCTCGTCAGCCCCAGCATTTT. It yields the protein CASSPGRGSRQPQHF.

The rearrangement joins TRBV28 to TRBJ2-1; the match to TRBD1 covers 7 bases. The junction had 5 bases not matched to a gene; V was cut back by 2 bases and J by 10 bases. Germline V gene data show CDR1 as MDHEN and CDR2 as SYDVKM. CDR3 size: 13 residues. CDR3 sequence reads: CASSLNTGVEQFF. In DNA, the CDR3 is TGTGCCAGCAGTTTAAACACAGGGGTCGAGCAGTTCTTC.

This chain joins TRBV5-6 and TRBJ2-2; TRBD2 agrees at 10 bases. The CDR3 runs 17 residues. Germline V lookup: CDR1 SGHDT, CDR2 YYEEEE. V lost 3 bases to trimming and J lost 7 bases; unmatched junction nucleotides: 12. The CDR3 DNA is TGTGCCAGCAGCTCATATACTAGCGGGGATTCGGGCGGGGAGCTGTTTTTT. Translated: CASSSYTSGDSGGELFF.

The chain employs TRBV13 and TRBJ1-1; tentative D call: TRBD1 (6 bases). The CDR3 loop spans 15 amino acids. Between the trimmed V and J ends, which lost 2 bases and 4 bases, there was a span of 14 bases. Germline values: CDR1 PRHDT, CDR2 FYEKMQ (reference sequence). The CDR3 here is CASSLSGRGSTEAFF. CDR3 in DNA: TGTGCCAGCAGCTTAAGTGGCAGGGGTAGCACTGAAGCTTTCTTT.

The chain has TRBV7-8 and TRBJ2-1, with 9 bases aligning to TRBD2. V dropped 2 bases and J dropped 0; count of bases not matched to a gene: 11. This CDR3 is 19 amino acids long. Germline V CDR1 and CDR2: SGHVS, FQNEAQ. In DNA, the CDR3 is TGTGCCAGCAGCTTATTGGTGACTAGCGGACGGAGCTCCTACAATGAGCAGTTCTTC. Translating gives CASSLLVTSGRSSYNEQFF.

This clone showed up just once. The chain uses TRBV19 and TRBJ2-7; TRBD1 matches at 9 bases. Per germline, CDR1 LNHDA and CDR2 SQIVND (reference sequence). The CDR3 consists of 16 residues. V shed 3 bases and J 6 bases; nucleotides not matched to a gene: 12. CDR3 in amino acids: CASSIGAWDRALEQYF. DNA for the CDR3: TGTGCCAGTAGTATTGGGGCGTGGGACAGGGCCCTCGAGCAGTACTTC.

This chain uses TRBV7-3 with TRBJ1-2, with D possibly being TRBD1 (6 bases). The germline V gene has CDR1 SGHTA and CDR2 FQGTGA. This CDR3 contains 15 residues. Trimming stripped 0 bases from V and 6 bases from J, with 14 bases between. The CDR3 DNA follows: TGTGCCAGCAGCTTAACTCCGGGACACGTCGATGGCTACACCTTC. Protein: CASSLTPGHVDGYTF.

This rearrangement joins TRBV5-8 to TRBJ1-1, with TRBD1 matching 9 bases. The V segment lost 6 bases and the J segment 5 bases; nucleotides outside the gene matches: 14. Germline loops: CDR1 SGHTS, CDR2 YDEGEE. This CDR3 contains 16 residues. The CDR3 reads CASTSITTGGRTEAFF. CDR3 coding DNA: TGTGCCAGCACCTCTATCACCACAGGGGGCCGTACTGAAGCTTTCTTT. The full variable domain, with the rest looked up from reference TRBV5-8 and TRBJ1-1, is EAGVTQSPTHLIKTRGQQATLRCSPISGHTSVYWYQQALGLGLQFLLWYDEGEERNRGNFPPRFSGRQFPNYSSELNVNALELEDSALYLCASTSITTGGRTEAFFGQGTRLTVV.